The T cell receptor (beta chain) under discussion was sequenced for a study of blood T cell repertoires in COVID-19. The CDR3 has 12 residues. V gave up 3 bases and J gave up 8 bases; unmatched junction bases: 2. Germline CDR1 SGDLS, CDR2 YYNGEE. Original analysis: Amplification of reference gene primers was used by the study to estimate nucleated cell counts. TCRdb's table, derived via immunoSEQ multiplex PCR, lists solely in-frame clones and lacks some. Clonal size and the V and J genes are those of that table, whereas D and trimming came from the DNA. This sample has some 11,000 clones, with roughly four fifths found just once.

The receptor's source is a man in his fifties with active COVID-19. The chain links TRBV9 to TRBJ2-3; 8 bases fit TRBD1. Sequenced: peripheral blood. The CDR3 sequence is CASSAGQGTQYF. In DNA, the CDR3 is TGTGCCAGCAGCGCCGGACAGGGTACGCAGTATTTT.